This T cell receptor beta chain comes out of a study of cytomegalovirus exposure and HLA in healthy donors. V was clipped by 5 bases and J by 7 bases, with 9 bases between them. Germline V gene sequence: CDR1 MRHNA, CDR2 SNTAGT. This CDR3 region has 13 residues. The study, taken as a whole, reports: For most TCR beta V segments, an earlier analysis put the productive rate at about 87% or about 30% of the time. Prediction of most subjects' HLA-A and HLA-B alleles by TCR beta sequences was reportedly accurate.

As to this clone: The target antigen is unknown.

The primer mix had 60 Vbeta and 13 Jbeta primers. The assay was immunoSEQ multiplex PCR, and TCRdb's table has in-frame clones only and misses some. This table holds over 100,000 clones, over 60% found once. The J gene is TRBJ1-6, the V gene TRBV6-4, with unresolved D. The sample comprised PBMCs. This receptor was identified in a woman aged 25 to 39 in good health and CMV-seronegative. The CDR3 loop reads CASSSGENSPLHF. Written as DNA, the CDR3 is TGTGCCAGCAGTTCGGGAGAAAATTCACCCCTCCACTTT.